The TCR beta chain under discussion was sequenced for a study of Ad26.COV2.S vaccination and SARS-CoV-2 variants. Treatment here: 19 received Ad26.COV2.S at low or high dose, single or two shots; about 5 received placebo; per-sample allocation not given. Samples analyzed were those drawn on day 63 after the first vaccine or placebo injection. The CDR3 runs 14 residues. V was cut by 4 bases and J by 5 bases, with 15 bases left in between. Germline V gene sequence: CDR1 SGHNT, CDR2 YYREEE (reference sequence). Concerning this clone: The antigen is unknown.

Clones were sequenced by immunoSEQ multiplex PCR, and TCRdb holds only the in-frame ones, with some missing. The sample contains about 350,000 clones, approximately 85% of which appear only once. Study results and limitations: After vaccination, substantial breadth of spike-specific CD8+ and CD4+ responses was reported. Across vaccine and placebo recipients, the breadth of non-spike TCRs was similar. TCR breadth and depth analyses may have underestimated total T cell responses.

The input for sequencing was peripheral blood, taken in a trial of Ad26.COV2.S vaccine versus placebo. The origin of this receptor is a person between 18 and 65 years old who received the Ad26.COV2.S COVID-19 vaccine or a placebo. The chain recombines TRBV5-4 with TRBJ1-2, with D possibly TRBD1 on 6 matching bases. The CDR3 nucleotides are TGTGCCAGCAGCGAAGCTCAGGGGTTGTATGGCTACACCTTC. This translates into CASSEAQGLYGYTF.